This is a list of T cell receptor beta chains from one sample in a study of T cell changes during pregnancy in multiple sclerosis. Assay used: immunoSEQ multiplex PCR; TCRdb lists only in-frame clones, some missing. Of about 18,000 clones in the sample, more than 70% were seen once. The source was CD8+ T cells from peripheral blood mononuclear cells, collected after pregnancy. The receptors here all came from a female donor with multiple sclerosis, enrolled in a pregnancy study. Each CDR3 is given with its conserved first and last residue.

v_call: TRBV6-6; cdr3_aa: CASSPPGEAVNEQFF
v_call: TRBV7-9; cdr3_aa: CASSLVWPGGNEQFF
v_call: TRBV4-1; cdr3_aa: CASSQDRNSPAYEQYF
v_call: TRBV30; cdr3_aa: CAWSVGTGGYEQYF
v_call: TRBV11-2; cdr3_aa: CASSSRGTSGSTDTQYF
v_call: TRBV27; cdr3_aa: CASTPSGKGAEFF
v_call: TRBV27; cdr3_aa: CASSPQEYLTDTQYF
v_call: TRBV27; cdr3_aa: CASSLLGRGEQYF
v_call: TRBV7-2; cdr3_aa: CASSLEGPPFSYEQYF
v_call: TRBV4-1; cdr3_aa: CASSPQGGTYNEQFF
v_call: TRBV11-2; cdr3_aa: CASSSHIGTSGGGVGTQYF
v_call: TRBV7-9; cdr3_aa: CASSLARDSRAGAFF
v_call: TRBV6-5; cdr3_aa: CASSYRGLGDEQFF
v_call: TRBV19; cdr3_aa: CASMRRRDTEAFF
v_call: TRBV19; cdr3_aa: CASSISSGGADTQYF
v_call: TRBV7-9; cdr3_aa: CASSLSIPGLFF
v_call: TRBV4-3; cdr3_aa: CASSRNRDRDFWGYTF
v_call: TRBV6-1; cdr3_aa: CASSGGRQGNTEAFF
v_call: TRBV21-1; cdr3_aa: CASSKGLAGGGKQYF
v_call: TRBV6-5; cdr3_aa: CASSYRQGAGTEAFF
v_call: TRBV29-1; cdr3_aa: CSVGGQGGGANYGYTF
v_call: TRBV19; cdr3_aa: CASSGVGQGVSGNQPQHF
v_call: TRBV7-9; cdr3_aa: CASSPPTGGEGNEKLFF
v_call: TRBV27; cdr3_aa: CASSFSGTKQNIQYF
v_call: TRBV30; cdr3_aa: CAWSGTTPNEQFF
v_call: TRBV2; cdr3_aa: CASSERETGNLYEQYF
v_call: TRBV18; cdr3_aa: CASSPGGGRAYEQFF
v_call: TRBV6-4; cdr3_aa: CASSDSPTQTYNEQFF
v_call: TRBV4-3; cdr3_aa: CASSQQTEQETQYF
v_call: TRBV6-5; cdr3_aa: CASRGQAADYGYTF
v_call: TRBV27; cdr3_aa: CASSEREGSDEQYF
v_call: TRBV11-2; cdr3_aa: CASSTGLAGASEQFF
v_call: TRBV4-1; cdr3_aa: CASSQDIEAGGTNEQFF
v_call: TRBV4-3; cdr3_aa: CASSQDLGAMNEKLFF
v_call: TRBV7-3; cdr3_aa: CASSSTGGSYNEQFF
v_call: TRBV7-2; cdr3_aa: CASSGPSGLASYEQYF
v_call: TRBV28; cdr3_aa: CASSSYRPTNYGYTF
v_call: TRBV7-3; cdr3_aa: CASSVEASGKTYNEQFF
v_call: TRBV28; cdr3_aa: CASSPTYIEQYF
v_call: TRBV7-9; cdr3_aa: CASSPLTLSLHLNYGYTF
v_call: TRBV27; cdr3_aa: CASSPYSVAGSGELFF